Listed below are T cell receptor beta chains from one sample, sequenced in a study of shared clonotypes between healthy human individuals. TCRdb keeps only in-frame clones here, not all; method: immunoSEQ multiplex PCR. The table shows around 1,100,000 clones, with around three quarters occurring only once. The material sequenced was memory CD4+ T cells from PBMCs. All receptors derive from a man younger than 30 in good health. Some clones in this sample may be carry-over from other donors' samples. Each CDR3 is given with its conserved first and last residue. Fields, in order: J gene, D gene, clone size, CDR3 length, V gene, CDR3 protein, CDR3 DNA. The D gene is left open where the match is weak. Rows give clone size only sometimes, using once, few, many, or a class for an expanded clone.

J gene: TRBJ2-2; D gene: -; clone size: -; CDR3 length: 13; V gene: TRBV9; CDR3 protein: CASSGGGHGELFF; CDR3 DNA: TGTGCCAGCAGCGGCGGGGGCCACGGGGAGCTGTTTTTT
J gene: TRBJ2-6; D gene: -; clone size: -; CDR3 length: 14; V gene: TRBV5-6; CDR3 protein: CASSQPQGFNVLTF; CDR3 DNA: TGTGCCAGCAGCCAACCACAGGGATTCAACGTCCTGACTTTC
J gene: TRBJ2-1; D gene: TRBD2; clone size: once; CDR3 length: 16; V gene: TRBV5-1; CDR3 protein: CASSLASSGRYNEQFF; CDR3 DNA: TGCGCCAGCAGCTTGGCGTCTAGCGGGAGATACAATGAGCAGTTCTTC
J gene: TRBJ2-2; D gene: TRBD2; clone size: -; CDR3 length: 13; V gene: TRBV2; CDR3 protein: CASNLAGMEELFF; CDR3 DNA: TGTGCCAGCAACCTAGCGGGAATGGAGGAGCTGTTTTTT
J gene: TRBJ2-7; D gene: TRBD2; clone size: -; CDR3 length: 16; V gene: TRBV7-2; CDR3 protein: CASSPPGLAGTDEQYF; CDR3 DNA: TGTGCCAGCAGCCCGCCGGGACTAGCGGGAACAGACGAGCAGTACTTC
J gene: TRBJ2-7; D gene: TRBD1; clone size: -; CDR3 length: 17; V gene: TRBV28; CDR3 protein: CASSPYFWDRSSYEQYF; CDR3 DNA: TGTGCCAGCAGTCCGTACTTCTGGGACAGGAGCTCCTACGAGCAGTACTTC
J gene: TRBJ2-5; D gene: TRBD2; clone size: -; CDR3 length: 17; V gene: TRBV7-6; CDR3 protein: CASSLGLAGGGQETQYF; CDR3 DNA: TGTGCCAGCAGCCTCGGACTAGCGGGAGGGGGGCAAGAGACCCAGTACTTC
J gene: TRBJ2-3; D gene: -; clone size: many; CDR3 length: 16; V gene: TRBV4-1; CDR3 protein: CASSQGTKGGTDTQYF; CDR3 DNA: TGCGCCAGCAGCCAAGGGACTAAAGGCGGCACAGATACGCAGTATTTT
J gene: TRBJ2-1; D gene: -; clone size: -; CDR3 length: 10; V gene: TRBV12-2; CDR3 protein: CASLHHEQFF; CDR3 DNA: TGTGCAAGTCTCCACCATGAGCAGTTCTTC
J gene: TRBJ1-2; D gene: -; clone size: -; CDR3 length: 13; V gene: TRBV2; CDR3 protein: CASSLGQTYGYTF; CDR3 DNA: TGTGCCAGCAGTCTCGGACAGACCTATGGCTACACCTTC
J gene: TRBJ1-2; D gene: -; clone size: -; CDR3 length: 14; V gene: TRBV28; CDR3 protein: CASSLYQGRTGYTF; CDR3 DNA: TGTGCCAGCAGTTTATACCAGGGGAGGACGGGCTACACCTTC
J gene: TRBJ2-7; D gene: TRBD2; clone size: -; CDR3 length: 16; V gene: TRBV19; CDR3 protein: CASSTVGGLGSYEQYF; CDR3 DNA: TGTGCCAGTAGTACCGTAGGGGGACTAGGAAGCTACGAGCAGTACTTC
J gene: TRBJ1-4; D gene: TRBD1; clone size: few; CDR3 length: 14; V gene: TRBV5-1; CDR3 protein: CASSSGQGQSQLFF; CDR3 DNA: TGCGCCAGCAGCTCGGGACAGGGCCAAAGTCAACTGTTTTTT
J gene: TRBJ2-7; D gene: -; clone size: -; CDR3 length: 14; V gene: TRBV5-1; CDR3 protein: CASSLGKQGIEQYF; CDR3 DNA: TGCGCCAGCAGCTTGGGAAAACAGGGCATTGAGCAGTACTTC
J gene: TRBJ1-4; D gene: -; clone size: -; CDR3 length: 15; V gene: TRBV28; CDR3 protein: CASSSPGARNEKLFF; CDR3 DNA: TGTGCCAGCAGTTCACCAGGGGCGAGGAATGAAAAACTGTTTTTT
J gene: TRBJ1-5; D gene: TRBD1; clone size: -; CDR3 length: 14; V gene: TRBV2; CDR3 protein: CASRATGSNQPQHF; CDR3 DNA: TGTGCCAGCAGGGCGACAGGGAGCAATCAGCCCCAGCATTTT
J gene: TRBJ1-5; D gene: TRBD1; clone size: -; CDR3 length: 13; V gene: TRBV25-1; CDR3 protein: CASRGQSNQPQHF; CDR3 DNA: TGTGCCAGCAGGGGACAGAGTAATCAGCCCCAGCATTTT
J gene: TRBJ2-1; D gene: -; clone size: -; CDR3 length: 19; V gene: TRBV6-1; CDR3 protein: CASSEGRGGVLADYNEQFF; CDR3 DNA: TGTGCCAGCAGTGAAGGCAGGGGAGGGGTCCTAGCGGATTACAATGAGCAGTTCTTC
J gene: TRBJ2-7; D gene: TRBD1; clone size: -; CDR3 length: 12; V gene: TRBV7-9; CDR3 protein: CASSLEQGAQYF; CDR3 DNA: TGTGCCAGCAGCTTAGAGCAGGGGGCGCAGTACTTC
J gene: TRBJ1-4; D gene: -; clone size: -; CDR3 length: 14; V gene: TRBV27; CDR3 protein: CASSTGNVGEKLFF; CDR3 DNA: TGTGCCAGCAGCACCGGGAACGTCGGGGAAAAACTGTTTTTT
J gene: TRBJ1-1; D gene: -; clone size: -; CDR3 length: 11; V gene: TRBV28; CDR3 protein: CASSPEREAFF; CDR3 DNA: TGTGCCAGCAGCCCCGAGAGGGAAGCTTTCTTT
J gene: TRBJ2-7; D gene: -; clone size: -; CDR3 length: 13; V gene: TRBV18; CDR3 protein: CASSPLQGREQYF; CDR3 DNA: TGTGCCAGCTCACCATTACAGGGTCGCGAGCAGTACTTC
J gene: TRBJ2-2; D gene: -; clone size: -; CDR3 length: 16; V gene: TRBV5-6; CDR3 protein: CASSLGGYPNTGELFF; CDR3 DNA: TGTGCCAGCAGCTTGGGGGGCTACCCTAACACCGGGGAGCTGTTTTTT
J gene: TRBJ2-1; D gene: -; clone size: -; CDR3 length: 17; V gene: TRBV5-4; CDR3 protein: CASSPTGRRGRGDEQFF; CDR3 DNA: TGTGCCAGCAGCCCGACCGGGCGGCGCGGCAGGGGGGATGAGCAGTTCTTC
J gene: TRBJ2-7; D gene: -; clone size: -; CDR3 length: 8; V gene: TRBV11-3; CDR3 protein: CACYEQYF; CDR3 DNA: TGTGCCTGCTACGAGCAGTACTTC
J gene: TRBJ1-3; D gene: -; clone size: -; CDR3 length: 14; V gene: TRBV9; CDR3 protein: CASSEHSSGNTIYF; CDR3 DNA: TGTGCCAGCAGCGAACATAGCTCTGGAAACACCATATATTTT
J gene: TRBJ2-3; D gene: -; clone size: -; CDR3 length: 15; V gene: TRBV5-1; CDR3 protein: CASSYTGRSTDTQYF; CDR3 DNA: TGCGCCAGCAGCTATACGGGAAGGAGCACAGATACGCAGTATTTT
J gene: TRBJ1-1; D gene: -; clone size: many; CDR3 length: 14; V gene: TRBV30; CDR3 protein: CAWSDRGVTISSFF; CDR3 DNA: TGTGCCTGGAGTGACCGAGGGGTTACCATCTCATCTTTCTTT
J gene: TRBJ1-4; D gene: -; clone size: -; CDR3 length: 15; V gene: TRBV7-3; CDR3 protein: CASSLTGGNNEKLFF; CDR3 DNA: TGTGCCAGCAGCTTAACAGGGGGAAATAATGAAAAACTGTTTTTT
J gene: TRBJ1-2; D gene: TRBD1; clone size: -; CDR3 length: 14; V gene: TRBV27; CDR3 protein: CASSYGTGRNGYTF; CDR3 DNA: TGTGCCAGCAGTTATGGGACAGGACGAAATGGCTACACCTTC
J gene: TRBJ2-2; D gene: -; clone size: once; CDR3 length: 15; V gene: TRBV7-3; CDR3 protein: CASSLRRDGTGELFF; CDR3 DNA: TGTGCCAGCAGCTTAAGGCGGGACGGCACCGGGGAGCTGTTTTTT
J gene: TRBJ1-2; D gene: -; clone size: -; CDR3 length: 17; V gene: TRBV7-3; CDR3 protein: CASSSFGSMGGAAGYTF; CDR3 DNA: TGTGCCAGCAGCTCGTTTGGTTCGATGGGGGGCGCAGCTGGCTACACCTTC
J gene: TRBJ2-7; D gene: -; clone size: many; CDR3 length: 15; V gene: TRBV14; CDR3 protein: CASSPLRGGKYEQYF; CDR3 DNA: TGTGCCAGCAGCCCCCTGAGGGGCGGGAAATACGAGCAGTACTTC
J gene: TRBJ2-5; D gene: -; clone size: -; CDR3 length: 14; V gene: TRBV7-8; CDR3 protein: CASSRGGSQETQYF; CDR3 DNA: TGTGCCAGCAGCCGAGGGGGGTCCCAAGAGACCCAGTACTTC
J gene: TRBJ2-3; D gene: -; clone size: -; CDR3 length: 14; V gene: TRBV11-2; CDR3 protein: CASSLDGSADTQYF; CDR3 DNA: TGTGCCAGCAGCTTAGACGGGAGTGCAGATACGCAGTATTTT
J gene: TRBJ2-1; D gene: -; clone size: -; CDR3 length: 12; V gene: TRBV7-8; CDR3 protein: CASSLDSDEQFF; CDR3 DNA: TGTGCCAGCAGCTTAGATTCCGATGAGCAGTTCTTC
J gene: TRBJ2-1; D gene: -; clone size: -; CDR3 length: 12; V gene: TRBV19; CDR3 protein: CASSTRMNEQFF; CDR3 DNA: TGTGCCAGTAGTACCCGGATGAATGAGCAGTTCTTC
J gene: TRBJ2-7; D gene: -; clone size: -; CDR3 length: 10; V gene: TRBV20-1; CDR3 protein: CSARSGEQYF; CDR3 DNA: TGCAGTGCTAGATCCGGAGAGCAGTACTTC
J gene: TRBJ1-1; D gene: -; clone size: once; CDR3 length: 14; V gene: TRBV28; CDR3 protein: CASSFLGGRTEAFF; CDR3 DNA: TGTGCCAGCAGCTTTTTGGGTGGGAGGACTGAAGCTTTCTTT
J gene: TRBJ2-2; D gene: -; clone size: -; CDR3 length: 15; V gene: TRBV10-3; CDR3 protein: CAIREDSGNTGELFF; CDR3 DNA: TGTGCCATCAGGGAGGACAGTGGGAACACCGGGGAGCTGTTTTTT
J gene: TRBJ2-7; D gene: TRBD2; clone size: -; CDR3 length: 16; V gene: TRBV10-1; CDR3 protein: CASSEGSELAGAEQYF; CDR3 DNA: TGCGCCAGCAGTGAGGGATCTGAACTAGCGGGAGCCGAGCAGTACTTC
J gene: TRBJ1-3; D gene: -; clone size: -; CDR3 length: 17; V gene: TRBV19; CDR3 protein: CASSPFAFRDTRNTIYF; CDR3 DNA: TGTGCCAGTAGCCCCTTCGCTTTTCGGGACACCCGAAACACCATATATTTT
J gene: TRBJ2-3; D gene: TRBD2; clone size: -; CDR3 length: 15; V gene: TRBV28; CDR3 protein: CASSLLADGTDTQYF; CDR3 DNA: TGTGCCAGCAGCCTCCTAGCGGACGGCACAGATACGCAGTATTTT
J gene: TRBJ2-1; D gene: TRBD1; clone size: -; CDR3 length: 13; V gene: TRBV12-5; CDR3 protein: CASGRTGGTEQFF; CDR3 DNA: TGTGCTAGTGGTCGGACAGGGGGCACGGAGCAGTTCTTC
J gene: TRBJ2-5; D gene: -; clone size: -; CDR3 length: 13; V gene: TRBV7-3; CDR3 protein: CASSPWAEETQYF; CDR3 DNA: TGTGCCAGCAGCCCCTGGGCAGAAGAGACCCAGTACTTC
J gene: TRBJ2-3; D gene: -; clone size: -; CDR3 length: 14; V gene: TRBV5-4; CDR3 protein: CASSLAGGTDTQYF; CDR3 DNA: TGTGCCAGCAGCTTGGCAGGGGGCACAGATACGCAGTATTTT
J gene: TRBJ1-4; D gene: -; clone size: -; CDR3 length: 15; V gene: TRBV14; CDR3 protein: CASSVRQPKNEKLFF; CDR3 DNA: TGTGCCAGCAGCGTCCGACAGCCCAAAAATGAAAAACTGTTTTTT
J gene: TRBJ2-5; D gene: TRBD1; clone size: -; CDR3 length: 14; V gene: TRBV5-4; CDR3 protein: CASSPGQGKETQYF; CDR3 DNA: TGTGCCAGCAGCCCTGGACAGGGCAAAGAGACCCAGTACTTC
J gene: TRBJ1-4; D gene: -; clone size: -; CDR3 length: 17; V gene: TRBV28; CDR3 protein: CASSFRSGGIPNEKLFF; CDR3 DNA: TGTGCCAGCAGTTTTAGATCCGGGGGAATCCCTAATGAAAAACTGTTTTTT
J gene: TRBJ2-5; D gene: -; clone size: -; CDR3 length: 14; V gene: TRBV29-1; CDR3 protein: CSVESSGAQGTQYF; CDR3 DNA: TGCAGCGTTGAGAGTAGTGGGGCCCAGGGGACCCAGTACTTC
J gene: TRBJ2-3; D gene: -; clone size: once; CDR3 length: 13; V gene: TRBV9; CDR3 protein: CASSAYYTDTQYF; CDR3 DNA: TGTGCCAGCAGCGCCTATTACACAGATACGCAGTATTTT
J gene: TRBJ2-7; D gene: -; clone size: many; CDR3 length: 11; V gene: TRBV27; CDR3 protein: CASSLGFEQYF; CDR3 DNA: TGTGCCAGCAGTTTGGGATTCGAGCAGTACTTC
J gene: TRBJ1-4; D gene: -; clone size: -; CDR3 length: 16; V gene: TRBV5-1; CDR3 protein: CASSLTRGGGEEKLFF; CDR3 DNA: TGCGCCAGCAGCTTGACCCGCGGGGGCGGGGAGGAAAAACTGTTTTTT
J gene: TRBJ1-3; D gene: -; clone size: -; CDR3 length: 14; V gene: TRBV25-1; CDR3 protein: CASSKDSYGNTIYF; CDR3 DNA: TGTGCCAGCAGTAAAGACAGCTACGGAAACACCATATATTTT